These T cell receptor beta chains were read from a single sample in a study of blood T cell repertoires in COVID-19. Produced via immunoSEQ multiplex PCR; TCRdb's table is partial and in-frame only. The sample includes fewer than 250,000 clones, around four fifths of them seen just once. Source material: peripheral blood. Every receptor here comes from a woman of 80 years or more with COVID-19, enrolled during active disease. CDR3s include the opening cysteine and the closing phenylalanine or tryptophan. D genes are given only for firm matches. Size is omitted from some rows. Given values are once, few, many or a class for expanded clones.

size	D	V	J	CDR3	DNA
-	-	TRBV19	TRBJ1-1	CASSIGTRAEAFF	TGTGCCAGTAGTATCGGGACACGGGCTGAAGCTTTCTTT
-	TRBD2	TRBV11-3	TRBJ2-1	CASSSRLAGGVNEQFF	TGTGCCAGCAGCTCCCGACTAGCGGGGGGGGTAAATGAGCAGTTCTTC
-	TRBD1	TRBV5-1	TRBJ1-4	CASSGGQGHEKLFF	TGCGCCAGCAGCGGGGGACAGGGGCACGAAAAACTGTTTTTT
-	-	TRBV2	TRBJ2-2	CASTEKGLYTGELFF	TGTGCCAGCACCGAAAAGGGACTTTACACCGGGGAGCTGTTTTTT
-	-	TRBV19	TRBJ1-1	CASKWSGDNTEAFF	TGTGCCAGTAAGTGGTCGGGGGACAACACTGAAGCTTTCTTT
-	-	TRBV19	TRBJ1-5	CASSIGPGQPQHF	TGTGCCAGTAGTATAGGTCCGGGGCAGCCCCAGCATTTT
-	-	TRBV7-9	TRBJ2-2	CASSLAITGNTGELFF	TGTGCCAGCAGCTTAGCGATAACAGGGAACACCGGGGAGCTGTTTTTT
-	TRBD1	TRBV7-8	TRBJ1-2	CASSLVGQGIRYGYTF	TGTGCCAGCAGCTTAGTGGGACAGGGTATTCGCTATGGCTACACCTTC
once	-	TRBV6-5	TRBJ2-2	CASRTGQKNTGELFF	TGTGCCAGCAGGACCGGACAGAAGAACACCGGGGAGCTGTTTTTT
-	TRBD2	TRBV6-7	TRBJ2-7	CASSPGTRPPREQYF	TGTGCCAGCAGTCCTGGGACTAGGCCCCCGCGCGAGCAGTACTTC
-	-	TRBV18	TRBJ1-1	CASSPPGNPSRYTEAFF	TGTGCCAGCTCACCTCCAGGGAATCCCAGTCGGTACACTGAAGCTTTCTTT
-	TRBD1	TRBV19	TRBJ1-2	CASSILTGNYGYTF	TGTGCCAGTAGTATCTTGACAGGGAACTATGGCTACACCTTC
-	TRBD2	TRBV5-4	TRBJ2-3	CASSLKTSDYTDTQYF	TGTGCCAGCAGCTTGAAGACTAGCGATTACACAGATACGCAGTATTTT
-	TRBD1	TRBV28	TRBJ1-5	CASSLTGGRQPQHF	TGTGCCAGCAGTTTGACAGGGGGTCGTCAGCCCCAGCATTTT
-	TRBD1	TRBV19	TRBJ1-1	CASSILGDRGRTEAFF	TGTGCCAGTAGTATATTGGGGGACAGGGGAAGGACTGAAGCTTTCTTT
few	-	TRBV5-1	TRBJ1-5	CASSLGTPNQPQHF	TGCGCCAGCAGCTTGGGGACTCCCAATCAGCCCCAGCATTTT
-	-	TRBV5-1	TRBJ1-4	CASSLRGTNEKLFF	TGCGCCAGCAGCTTGCGGGGGACTAATGAAAAACTGTTTTTT
-	TRBD1	TRBV5-1	TRBJ1-4	CASSSTIRTGDNEKLFF	TGCGCCAGCAGCTCAACAATACGGACAGGCGATAATGAAAAACTGTTTTTT
-	-	TRBV4-3	TRBJ1-1	CASSQILVNTEAFF	TGCGCCAGCAGCCAGATACTTGTGAACACTGAAGCTTTCTTT
-	-	TRBV5-1	TRBJ1-4	CASSPPTGENEKLFF	TGCGCCAGCAGCCCCCCTACGGGAGAAAATGAAAAACTGTTTTTT
-	-	TRBV4-1	TRBJ1-6	CASRHAGQKFNSPLHF	TGCGCCAGCAGACATGCCGGACAAAAATTCAATTCACCCCTCCACTTT
-	TRBD1	TRBV3-1/TRBV3-2	TRBJ2-4	CASSYTGGVNIQYF	TGTGCCAGCAGTTATACAGGGGGCGTAAACATTCAGTACTTC
-	-	TRBV28	TRBJ2-7	CASSQPPPGRGGEQYF	TGTGCCAGCAGCCAACCCCCCCCCGGCAGGGGCGGCGAGCAGTACTTC
-	-	TRBV30	TRBJ1-4	CAWSGGSARVNEKLFF	TGTGCCTGGAGTGGAGGGTCGGCCAGAGTGAATGAAAAACTGTTTTTT
-	-	TRBV28	TRBJ1-1	CASTEPGNTEAFF	TGTGCCAGCACTGAACCAGGGAACACTGAAGCTTTCTTT
-	-	TRBV7-2	TRBJ1-1	CASSIRLMNTEAFF	TGTGCCAGCAGCATCAGACTCATGAACACTGAAGCTTTCTTT
few	TRBD1	TRBV7-2	TRBJ1-2	CASSDGQGYGYTF	TGTGCCAGCAGCGACGGACAGGGATATGGCTACACCTTC
-	-	TRBV28	TRBJ2-3	CASSSPGDGTDTQYF	TGTGCCAGCAGTTCGCCAGGGGATGGGACAGATACGCAGTATTTT
-	-	TRBV3-1/TRBV3-2	TRBJ2-2	CASSSRLTGELFF	TGTGCCAGCAGCTCCCGGTTGACCGGGGAGCTGTTTTTT
-	TRBD1	TRBV3-1/TRBV3-2	TRBJ2-1	CASSPYRDRGNNEQFF	TGTGCCAGCAGCCCTTACCGGGACAGGGGGAACAATGAGCAGTTCTTC
-	TRBD2	TRBV5-1	TRBJ2-3	CASRRSGGLSSTDTQYF	TGCGCCAGCAGAAGGAGCGGGGGGCTGAGTAGCACAGATACGCAGTATTTT
-	TRBD1	TRBV28	TRBJ1-2	CASWTGGFGYTF	TGTGCCAGCTGGACAGGGGGCTTTGGCTACACCTTC
-	-	TRBV7-8	TRBJ1-3	CASSLGVQTSGNTIYF	TGTGCCAGCAGCTTAGGAGTACAGACATCTGGAAACACCATATATTTT
-	TRBD2	TRBV3-1/TRBV3-2	TRBJ2-1	CASSLGLAGGGEQFF	TGTGCCAGCAGCCTGGGACTAGCGGGGGGCGGGGAGCAGTTCTTC
-	TRBD2	TRBV2	TRBJ2-5	CASSDGLAGGQETQYF	TGTGCCAGCAGTGACGGACTAGCGGGGGGACAAGAGACCCAGTACTTC
-	-	TRBV7-9	TRBJ2-3	CASTPYTDTQYF	TGTGCCAGCACCCCGTACACAGATACGCAGTATTTT
-	TRBD2	TRBV9	TRBJ2-5	CASSVGRTSGDQETQYF	TGTGCCAGCAGCGTAGGCAGGACTAGCGGGGATCAAGAGACCCAGTACTTC
once	TRBD1	TRBV5-5	TRBJ2-3	CASSVRDSLTDTQYF	TGTGCCAGCAGCGTCCGGGACAGCCTCACAGATACGCAGTATTTT
-	-	TRBV2	TRBJ1-5	CASSDREVQPQHF	TGTGCCAGCAGTGACAGGGAGGTTCAGCCCCAGCATTTT
once	TRBD2	TRBV4-2	TRBJ2-3	CASSRAGGAGDTQYF	TGTGCCAGCAGCCGGGCCGGGGGGGCCGGAGATACGCAGTATTTT
few	-	TRBV6-1	TRBJ2-6	CASSEGGVGANVLTF	TGTGCCAGCAGTGAAGGAGGCGTTGGGGCCAACGTCCTGACTTTC
-	-	TRBV10-1	TRBJ1-2	CANFRQFPANYGYTF	TGCGCCAACTTCCGACAGTTCCCAGCTAACTATGGCTACACCTTC
-	TRBD1	TRBV6-5	TRBJ2-1	CASTSGQGTYNEQFF	TGTGCCAGCACCTCGGGACAGGGGACCTACAATGAGCAGTTCTTC
-	TRBD1	TRBV6-2/TRBV6-3	TRBJ1-5	CASSRRGQGVQPQHF	TGTGCCAGCAGTCGACGGGGACAGGGGGTCCAGCCCCAGCATTTT
-	-	TRBV18	TRBJ1-5	CASSSRQVGDNQPQHF	TGTGCCAGCTCTTCTCGACAGGTAGGGGACAATCAGCCCCAGCATTTT